This T cell receptor beta chain was identified in a study of T cells in localized non-small cell lung cancer. Repertoires were generated with immunoSEQ multiplex PCR, while TCRdb's copy carries only in-frame clones and drops some. The data contain about 52,000 clones, around nine tenths of them seen just once; the ten biggest clones take up less than 20%. Per the germline V gene, CDR1 is SGDLS and CDR2 is YYNGEE. V lost 2 bases and J 0 bases, leaving 9 bases between the germline ends. There are 16 residues in the CDR3. The chain uses TRBV9 and TRBJ1-6; D is undetermined. The specimen comprised PBMCs, sampled before any cancer treatment. The source is a female donor with stage II lung adenocarcinoma. The CDR3 region is CASSVGWSSYNSPLHF. The CDR3 DNA is TGTGCCAGCAGCGTTGGGTGGAGCTCCTATAATTCACCCCTCCACTTT.